This T cell receptor beta chain was sequenced in a study of technical replicates of blood from a handful of donors. Using immunoSEQ multiplex PCR, the repertoire was profiled, and TCRdb retains in-frame clones only, with some absent. The sample has some 74,000 clones, around nine tenths seen once. Only one count was recorded for this clone. Germline assignment: CDR1 LNHDA and CDR2 SQIVND (reference sequence). The CDR3 loop spans 15 amino acids. V trimming: 4 bases; J trimming: 2 bases; junction bases outside the gene matches: 5. Sequencing was carried out using T cells isolated from PBMCs. The source is a human donor in good health. The chain combines TRBV19 with TRBJ2-1; 7 bases agree with TRBD2. The CDR3 DNA reads as TGTGCCAGTAGTAACCGTGGGAGGGCCTACAATGAGCAGTTCTTC. It encodes CASSNRGRAYNEQFF.